This entry lists 12 T cell receptor beta chains sequenced from one sample in a study of cytomegalovirus exposure and HLA in healthy donors. Sequencing was performed with immunoSEQ multiplex PCR; in TCRdb, only in-frame clones are kept and a portion is missing. The table includes around 80,000 clones, roughly 95% detected once. The sequencing input was PBMCs. All receptors derive from a woman aged 18 to 35 in good health and CMV-seronegative.

V and J are TRBV19 and TRBJ2-1; weak D call: TRBD2 (5 bases). The V gene lost 11 bases and the J gene lost 4 bases, with 6 bases spanning the gap. This CDR3 spans 10 amino acids. The germline gives CDR1 LNHDA, CDR2 SQIVND (reference sequence). CDR3 sequence: CAAGYNEQFF. The DNA for the CDR3 is TGTGCCGCGGGTTACAATGAGCAGTTCTTC.

The gene calls are TRBV2 and TRBJ1-2; 7 nucleotides align to TRBD1. The CDR3 is 13 residues long. The germline V gene encodes CDR1 SNHLY and CDR2 FYNNEI. Trimming removed 3 bases from V and 7 bases from J; junction bases left unmatched: 5. As DNA, the CDR3 is TGTGCCAGCAGTGATCAGGGGGTAATTGGCTACACCTTC. It codes for CASSDQGVIGYTF.

This chain uses TRBV5-4 with TRBJ2-5; 8 bases map to TRBD2. V trimming: 2 bases; J trimming: 1 base; junction bases outside the gene matches: 10. CDR1 is SGHNT and CDR2 is YYREEE in the germline V gene (reference sequence). This CDR3 is built from 17 residues. The CDR3 spells CASSFFFGGASQETQYF. CDR3 nucleotide sequence: TGTGCCAGCAGCTTTTTCTTCGGGGGGGCCAGCCAAGAGACCCAGTACTTC.

The rearrangement uses TRBV5-1 and TRBJ2-2; D unresolved. The CDR3 loop spans 19 amino acids. Looked up from germline, CDR1 is SGHRS and CDR2 is YFSETQ. The V end lost 2 bases, the J end lost 3 bases, and 23 bases lay between the germline ends. CDR3 protein: CASSFVQFGRVFDTGELFF. DNA of the CDR3: TGCGCCAGCAGCTTCGTCCAGTTCGGCCGGGTTTTTGACACCGGGGAGCTGTTTTTT.

The gene calls are TRBV7-2 and TRBJ2-1, with 10 bases identical to TRBD2. CDR1 is SGHTA, CDR2 FQGNSA, per germline. Unmatched junction bases numbered 6, after V lost 1 base and J lost 9 bases. The CDR3 consists of 15 residues. CDR3 bases: TGTGCCAGCAGCTTAGGCAGCGGGAGGGAGGGTGAGCAGTTCTTC. This gives the protein CASSLGSGREGEQFF.

The chain has TRBV7-9 and TRBJ2-7, with D hard to call. The V end was cut by 3 bases, the J end by 3 bases, with 6 bases between. CDR1 SEHNR and CDR2 FQNEAQ come from the germline V gene (reference sequence). This CDR3 spans 12 amino acids. CDR3 region: CASSFSSYEQYF. In DNA, the CDR3 is TGTGCCAGCAGCTTTTCGAGCTACGAGCAGTACTTC. Supplemented by reference TRBV7-9 and TRBJ2-7, the full variable domain reads DTGVSQNPRHKITKRGQNVTFRCDPISEHNRLYWYRQTLGQGPEFLTYFQNEAQLEKSRLLSDRFSAERPKGSFSTLEIQRTEQGDSAMYLCASSFSSYEQYFGPGTRLTVT.

This chain joins TRBV7-9 and TRBJ2-5; perhaps TRBD1 as D (5 bases). The germline V gene encodes CDR1 SEHNR and CDR2 FQNEAQ (reference sequence). The CDR3 runs to 14 residues. V was trimmed by 1 base and J by 5 bases, leaving 11 bases between them. Here the CDR3 reads CASSLGGQGETQYF. The CDR3 DNA is TGTGCCAGCAGCTTAGGTGGACAAGGCGAGACCCAGTACTTC.

This chain connects TRBV6-1 to TRBJ2-6; 7 nucleotides line up with TRBD1. CDR3 length: 16 amino acids. V shed 4 bases and J 0 bases; nucleotides not matched to a gene: 3. Germline loops: CDR1 MNHNS, CDR2 SASEGT. DNA for the CDR3: TGTGCCAGCAGTGGAGCAGGGGGCTCTGGGGCCAACGTCCTGACTTTC. Amino acids: CASSGAGGSGANVLTF.

V is TRBV29-1 and J is TRBJ1-2, with D possibly TRBD1 on 5 matching bases. V shed 5 bases and J shed 12 bases, with 28 bases lying between them. The CDR3 extends over 15 amino acids. Per germline, CDR1 SQVTM and CDR2 ANQGSEA. CDR3 nucleotide sequence: TGCAGCGTTCAGATGGCGGGGGATCGAACTGGTTTCCACACCTTC. Translation: CSVQMAGDRTGFHTF.

The rearrangement joins TRBV27 to TRBJ2-5; maybe TRBD1 (6 bases). Between the trimmed V and J ends, which lost 2 bases and 4 bases, there was a span of 14 bases. Germline CDR1 reads MNHEY; CDR2 reads SMNVEV (reference sequence). The CDR3 consists of 15 residues. The CDR3 region is CASSLVGAGVETQYF. DNA for the CDR3: TGTGCCAGCAGTTTAGTAGGTGCAGGGGTAGAGACCCAGTACTTC.

This chain joins TRBV10-3 and TRBJ2-3; TRBD2 agrees at 11 bases. V trimming: 6 bases; J trimming: 2 bases; junction bases outside the gene matches: 7. Per germline, CDR1 ENHRY and CDR2 SYGVKD. The CDR3 length is 16 residues. The CDR3 reads CAIRARLAGFTDTQYF. The CDR3 DNA reads as TGTGCCATCAGGGCCAGACTAGCGGGGTTCACAGATACGCAGTATTTT.

The chain recombines TRBV6-1 with TRBJ2-7; weak D call: TRBD1 (5 bases). Germline loops: CDR1 MNHNS, CDR2 SASEGT. The CDR3 is 14 residues long. V lost 4 bases and J lost 4, with 14 bases in between. CDR3 amino acids: CASSGAGWGYEQYF. The CDR3 DNA sequence: TGTGCCAGCAGTGGTGCAGGGTGGGGTTACGAGCAGTACTTC.